Listed below are T cell receptor beta chains from one sample, sequenced in a study of blood T cell repertoires in COVID-19. The data were produced by immunoSEQ multiplex PCR, yet TCRdb's version contains in-frame clones alone and is incomplete. The sample records 140,000 to 150,000 clones, approximately 88% being singletons. Sequenced sample: PBMCs or T cells enriched from blood (not recorded which). Source of these receptors: a woman younger than 45 with acute COVID-19. CDR3s include the opening cysteine and the closing phenylalanine or tryptophan. D genes are given only for firm matches. Clone size is stated in some rows and not others, as once, few, many or a class when expanded.

TRBV28	-	-	TRBJ1-5	CASSSPYQPQHF	TGTGCCAGCAGTTCTCCCTATCAGCCCCAGCATTTT
TRBV5-1	TRBD1	-	TRBJ2-1	CASSLNPTGVMGEQFF	TGCGCCAGCAGCTTGAATCCCACAGGGGTGATGGGTGAGCAGTTCTTC
TRBV10-3	TRBD2	-	TRBJ2-3	CAISGTSGRGGTDTQYF	TGTGCCATCAGTGGGACTAGCGGGAGAGGGGGCACAGATACGCAGTATTTT
TRBV9	-	-	TRBJ2-2	CASSVDREFYTGELFF	TGTGCCAGCAGCGTAGATAGGGAGTTTTACACCGGGGAGCTGTTTTTT
TRBV11-3	-	few	TRBJ2-1	CASSESGAENNEQFF	TGTGCCAGCAGCGAAAGCGGAGCGGAGAACAATGAGCAGTTCTTC
TRBV19	TRBD1	-	TRBJ2-4	CASSQQGAGKNIQYF	TGTGCCAGTAGTCAGCAGGGGGCCGGTAAAAACATTCAGTACTTC
TRBV5-6	-	-	TRBJ1-1	CASSLRVTGGMNTEAFF	TGTGCCAGCAGCTTGCGGGTGACAGGTGGGATGAACACTGAAGCTTTCTTT
TRBV7-2	TRBD2	-	TRBJ2-1	CASSLLAGGVNEQFF	TGTGCCAGCAGCTTACTAGCGGGAGGCGTCAATGAGCAGTTCTTC
TRBV5-4	TRBD2	-	TRBJ2-2	CASSLAGGNTGELFF	TGTGCCAGCAGCTTGGCGGGAGGAAACACCGGGGAGCTGTTTTTT
TRBV3-1/TRBV3-2	TRBD1	once	TRBJ1-3	CASSQVGGGNTIYF	TGTGCCAGCAGCCAAGTAGGGGGCGGAAACACCATATATTTT
TRBV9	TRBD2	-	TRBJ2-7	CASSADGRGVGDYEQYF	TGTGCCAGCAGCGCCGATGGTCGGGGGGTAGGGGACTACGAGCAGTACTTC
TRBV16	-	-	TRBJ2-7	CASSQSGSYEQYF	TGTGCCAGCAGCCAATCAGGGAGCTACGAGCAGTACTTC
TRBV7-2	-	-	TRBJ2-7	CASSLGGSGEQYF	TGTGCCAGCAGCTTAGGGGGCTCCGGCGAGCAGTACTTC
TRBV24-1	-	-	TRBJ2-7	CATSESGWSYEQYF	TGTGCCACCAGTGAAAGCGGGTGGTCCTACGAGCAGTACTTC
TRBV21-1	-	once	TRBJ2-3	CASSVVTSGLKDTQYF	TGTGCCAGCAGCGTGGTGACTAGCGGACTGAAGGATACGCAGTATTTT
TRBV4-3	TRBD1	-	TRBJ2-2	CASSRRTGDPNTGELFF	TGCGCCAGCAGCCGACGGACAGGGGACCCGAACACCGGGGAGCTGTTTTTT
TRBV5-6	TRBD2	-	TRBJ2-5	CASSKGLAGWQETQYF	TGTGCCAGCAGCAAGGGACTAGCGGGCTGGCAAGAGACCCAGTACTTC
TRBV2	-	-	TRBJ2-7	CASSDPGLSYEQYF	TGTGCCAGCAGTGACCCAGGCCTTTCCTACGAGCAGTACTTC
TRBV3-1/TRBV3-2	TRBD2	-	TRBJ2-7	CASSQDSGLADYEQYF	TGTGCCAGCAGCCAAGACTCGGGACTAGCGGACTACGAGCAGTACTTC
TRBV18	-	few	TRBJ2-7	CASSPVSRFEQYF	TGTGCCAGCTCACCCGTGTCTCGTTTCGAGCAGTACTTC
TRBV7-9	-	-	TRBJ2-1	CATSRNEQFF	TGTGCCACTAGCCGGAATGAGCAGTTCTTC
TRBV5-6	-	-	TRBJ1-5	CASSLGQPNQPQHF	TGTGCCAGCAGCTTAGGACAGCCCAATCAGCCCCAGCATTTT
TRBV19	-	-	TRBJ1-2	CASSIAQSYGYTF	TGTGCCAGTAGTATTGCTCAGTCCTATGGCTACACCTTC
TRBV27	-	-	TRBJ2-2	CASSWRRAGELFF	TGTGCCAGCAGTTGGAGGCGGGCCGGGGAGCTGTTTTTT
TRBV14	-	once	TRBJ1-2	CASSGGNYGYTF	TGTGCCAGCAGTGGCGGGAACTATGGCTACACCTTC
TRBV5-1	TRBD2	-	TRBJ2-2	CASSSIPSGSVGLGELFF	TGCGCCAGCAGCTCAATTCCTAGCGGGAGTGTGGGGCTCGGGGAGCTGTTTTTT
TRBV27	-	-	TRBJ2-7	CASSSVRGDEQYF	TGTGCCAGCAGTTCCGTTCGGGGAGACGAGCAGTACTTC
TRBV2	-	few	TRBJ2-5	CASSEAPYQETQYF	TGTGCCAGCAGTGAGGCTCCGTACCAAGAGACCCAGTACTTC
TRBV28	TRBD2	-	TRBJ2-2	CASSSSRGGDYTGELFF	TGTGCCAGCAGTTCGAGCCGGGGGGGGGACTACACCGGGGAGCTGTTTTTT
TRBV5-6	TRBD1	-	TRBJ2-7	CASSPRTGGAGYYWGEQYF	TGTGCCAGCAGCCCCCGGACAGGGGGCGCAGGATACTATTGGGGAGAGCAGTACTTC
TRBV10-3	TRBD1	-	TRBJ2-3	CAISESAGTGGTDTQYF	TGTGCCATCAGTGAATCAGCGGGGACAGGGGGCACAGATACGCAGTATTTT
TRBV7-2	TRBD1	-	TRBJ2-7	CASRGGTGTSYEQYF	TGTGCCAGCAGGGGCGGGACAGGGACCTCCTACGAGCAGTACTTC
TRBV5-1	TRBD1	-	TRBJ2-6	CASSSAGQGFTGANVLTF	TGCGCCAGCAGCTCGGCGGGACAGGGCTTTACTGGGGCCAACGTCCTGACTTTC
TRBV6-5	TRBD1	-	TRBJ2-7	CASSRDSEQYF	TGTGCCAGCAGCCGGGACAGCGAGCAGTACTTC
TRBV12-5	TRBD2	few	TRBJ2-2	CASGLVPLAGLAGELFF	TGTGCTAGTGGTTTGGTTCCCCTAGCGGGATTGGCCGGGGAGCTGTTTTTT
TRBV5-6	-	-	TRBJ2-2	CASSSQTGTGELFF	TGTGCCAGCAGCTCACAAACAGGGACCGGGGAGCTGTTTTTT
TRBV5-1	-	-	TRBJ2-7	CASSLVQGYEQYF	TGCGCCAGCAGCTTGGTACAGGGCTACGAGCAGTACTTC
TRBV28	-	once	TRBJ1-6	CASSSRSPLHF	TGTGCCAGCAGTTCTAGGTCACCCCTCCACTTT
TRBV28	TRBD1	once	TRBJ2-5	CASSLWTGETQYF	TGTGCCAGCAGTTTATGGACAGGGGAGACCCAGTACTTC
TRBV5-4	-	-	TRBJ1-1	CASRYSGGLTEAFF	TGTGCCAGCAGGTACAGTGGTGGTCTCACTGAAGCTTTCTTT
TRBV19	-	-	TRBJ2-3	CASSITVSTDTQYF	TGTGCCAGTAGTATAACGGTCAGCACAGATACGCAGTATTTT